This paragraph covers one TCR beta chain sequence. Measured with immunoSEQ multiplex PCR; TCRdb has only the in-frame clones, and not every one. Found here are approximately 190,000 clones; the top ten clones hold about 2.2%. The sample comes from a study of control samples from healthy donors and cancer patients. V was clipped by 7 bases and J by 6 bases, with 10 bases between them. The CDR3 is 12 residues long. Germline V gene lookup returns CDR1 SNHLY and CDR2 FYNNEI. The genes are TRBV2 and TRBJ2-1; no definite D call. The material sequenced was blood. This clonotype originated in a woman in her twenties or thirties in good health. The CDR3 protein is CASNEEGNEQFF. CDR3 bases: TGTGCCAGCAACGAAGAAGGCAATGAGCAGTTCTTC.